This passage covers 28 T cell receptor beta chains from one sample sequenced in a study of T cell responses to AZD1222 COVID-19 vaccine. Generated by immunoSEQ multiplex PCR, the TCRdb table keeps only in-frame clones and is missing some. The table shows approximately 89,000 clones, with 70% to 90% occurring only once. The specimen was peripheral blood, collected 28 days after the second AZD1222 dose. The receptors derive from an adult who received the AZD1222 COVID-19 vaccine.

V and J are TRBV21-1 and TRBJ2-7; no check of the table's D call, TRBD2, against the DNA was made. TRBV21-1 counts as a pseudogene. This CDR3 is built from 13 residues. CDR3 nucleotide sequence: TGTGCCAGCAGCAGGACGGCGGGCTACGAGCAGTACTTC. Translated: CASSRTAGYEQYF.

The V and J genes are TRBV6-2 or TRBV6-3 and TRBJ2-2, with a weak D call TRBD2 (5 bases). Germline-derived CDR1 and CDR2 are MNHEY and SVGEGT. The CDR3 consists of 15 residues. V lost 0 bases and J 6 bases, leaving 11 bases between the germline ends. The CDR3 sequence: CASSYSRTGAGELFF. CDR3 coding DNA: TGTGCCAGCAGTTACTCGAGGACTGGGGCCGGGGAGCTGTTTTTT.

This clone was picked up a small number of times. The rearrangement joins TRBV9 to TRBJ1-1; unclear D gene. The germline V and J ends were trimmed by 0 bases and 0 bases, with 6 bases remaining between them. The germline gives CDR1 SGDLS, CDR2 YYNGEE. The CDR3 is 14 amino acids. The CDR3 DNA reads as TGTGCCAGCAGCGTAGGGAACATGAACACTGAAGCTTTCTTT. Translating gives CASSVGNMNTEAFF. Full variable domain (remainder filled in from reference TRBV9 and TRBJ1-1): DSGVTQTPKHLITATGQRVTLRCSPRSGDLSVYWYQQSLDQGLQFLIQYYNGEERAKGNILERFSAQQFPDLHSELNLSSLELGDSALYFCASSVGNMNTEAFFGQGTRLTVV.

The chain carries TRBV28 and TRBJ2-5; 10 bases are a match to TRBD2. V lost 6 bases to trimming and J lost 3 bases; unmatched junction nucleotides: 22. The CDR3 covers 20 residues. From germline, CDR1 is MDHEN and CDR2 SYDVKM. CDR3 bases: TGTGCCAGCAGACCGTTCGGTCGGGCTAGCGGGAGATGGGGAGAAGAGACCCAGTACTTC. It translates to CASRPFGRASGRWGEETQYF. The full variable domain, with the rest looked up from reference TRBV28 and TRBJ2-5, is DVKVTQSSRYLVKRTGEKVFLECVQDMDHENMFWYRQDPGLGLRLIYFSYDVKMKEKGDIPEGYSVSREKKERFSLILESASTNQTSMYLCASRPFGRASGRWGEETQYFGPGTRLLVL.

This sequence joins TRBV9 and TRBJ2-3; no definite D call. Per the germline V gene, CDR1 is SGDLS and CDR2 is YYNGEE. This CDR3 spans 13 amino acids. V lost 2 bases and J lost 0, with 4 bases in between. The CDR3 region is CASSVISTDTQYF. In DNA form, the CDR3 reads TGTGCCAGCAGCGTGATAAGCACAGATACGCAGTATTTT.

The chain uses TRBV7-2 and TRBJ2-1; D is unclear. From germline, CDR1 is SGHTA and CDR2 FQGNSA. V was cut by 5 bases and J by 5 bases, with 16 bases left in between. The CDR3 sequence is 15 residues long. CDR3 sequence: CASSHSVWTDNEQFF. For the CDR3, the DNA is TGTGCCAGCAGCCATTCAGTATGGACCGACAATGAGCAGTTCTTC. Combining the CDR3 with reference TRBV7-2 and TRBJ2-1 gives the whole variable domain GAGVSQSPSNKVTEKGKDVELRCDPISGHTALYWYRQSLGQGLEFLIYFQGNSAPDKSGLPSDRFSAERTGGSVSTLTIQRTQQEDSAVYLCASSHSVWTDNEQFFGPGTRLTVL.

Only a few counts were recorded for this clone. This chain uses TRBV18 with TRBJ2-1; 9 nucleotides align to TRBD2. The CDR3 sequence is 17 residues long. Germline CDR1 is KGHSH and CDR2 is LQKENI. The V and J ends lost 4 bases and 0 bases, in that order; junction bases with no gene match: 7. CDR3 in DNA: TGTGCCAGCTCACTAGCGGGAGTGCCGAGCTCCTACAATGAGCAGTTCTTC. Its protein is CASSLAGVPSSYNEQFF.

The sample holds a few counts of this clone. This chain uses TRBV28 with TRBJ1-2; 10 bases map to TRBD1. Germline V gene sequence: CDR1 MDHEN, CDR2 SYDVKM. The trim removed 10 bases at V and 8 bases at J, leaving 13 bases unmatched. The CDR3 extends over 14 amino acids. The CDR3 DNA reads as TGTGCCAACCACCCGGGACAGGGGACGGGGGGCTACACCTTC. Translated: CANHPGQGTGGYTF.

This clone occurred once. J is TRBJ2-2 and V is TRBV9; no definite D call. Between the trimmed V and J ends, which lost 7 bases and 2 bases, there was a span of 3 bases. The CDR3 totals 11 residues. Per the germline V gene, CDR1 is SGDLS and CDR2 is YYNGEE. CDR3 bases: TGTGCCAGCCACAACACCGGGGAGCTGTTTTTT. Residues: CASHNTGELFF.

This sequence joins TRBV3-1 (or the pseudogene TRBV3-2) and TRBJ2-2; no clear D. V was pared by 3 bases and J by 5 bases, with 1 base between. Germline CDR1 LGHDT, CDR2 YNNKEL (reference sequence). There are 11 residues in the CDR3. CDR3 sequence: CASSQTGELFF. DNA for the CDR3: TGTGCCAGCAGCCAGACCGGGGAGCTGTTTTTT.

CDR3 coding DNA: TGTGCCAGCAGTTGGGTAGGACGTCAAGTCGGCACTGAAGCTTTCTTT. It translates to CASSWVGRQVGTEAFF. The rearrangement joins TRBV28 to TRBJ1-1, with D unclear. This CDR3 region has 16 residues. The germline V gene encodes CDR1 MDHEN and CDR2 SYDVKM. V was pared by 4 bases and J by 4 bases, with 19 bases between.

This clone is a singleton in its sample. The CDR3 nucleotides are TGTGCCAGCAGCCGCGACGGGATTTATCGCCGGTACTTC. It yields the protein CASSRDGIYRRYF. This sequence joins TRBV3-1 (or the pseudogene TRBV3-2) and TRBJ2-4, with a tentative D call TRBD2 (5 bases). This CDR3 has 13 residues. Trimming stripped 4 bases from V and 15 bases from J, with 19 bases between. CDR1 and CDR2 (germline): LGHDT, YNNKEL (reference sequence).

The chain has TRBV3-1 (or the pseudogene TRBV3-2) and TRBJ2-7, with D perhaps TRBD1 (6 bases). The CDR3 runs to 16 residues. V was clipped by 0 bases and J by 7 bases, with 19 bases between them. Germline CDR1 and CDR2: LGHDT and YNNKEL (reference sequence). The CDR3 protein is CASSQDSARGLREQYF. The CDR3 coding sequence is TGTGCCAGCAGCCAAGATTCGGCCAGGGGCTTACGTGAGCAGTACTTC.

In DNA form, the CDR3 reads TGTGCCTGGAGAGGACAGGGGAGCGGCACTGAAGCTTTCTTT. Its protein is CAWRGQGSGTEAFF. The J gene is TRBJ1-1, the V gene TRBV30; 9 bases align to TRBD1. The CDR3 extends over 14 amino acids. Trimming removed 3 bases from V and 4 bases from J; junction bases left unmatched: 6. Germline loops: CDR1 GTSNPN, CDR2 SVGIG (reference sequence). The whole variable domain, remainder taken from reference TRBV30 and TRBJ1-1, is SQTIHQWPATLVQPVGSPLSLECTVEGTSNPNLYWYRQAAGRGLQLLFYSVGIGQISSEVPQNLSASRPQDRQFILSSKKLLLSDSGFYLCAWRGQGSGTEAFFGQGTRLTVV.

The J gene is TRBJ2-2, the V gene TRBV12-5; no reliable D call. Germline CDR1 LGHNT, CDR2 FRNRAP. The CDR3 extends over 19 amino acids. Trimming pared 0 bases from V and 1 base from J, leaving 18 bases between. The CDR3 sequence is CASGLVRSPHTKNTGELFF. In DNA form, the CDR3 reads TGTGCTAGTGGTTTGGTACGATCCCCGCACACGAAGAACACCGGGGAGCTGTTTTTT.

The chain links TRBV11-2 to TRBJ1-5, with a tentative D call TRBD1 (5 bases). CDR1 and CDR2 from the germline V gene are SGHAT and FQNNGV. Trimming pared 4 bases from V and 3 bases from J, leaving 10 bases between. The CDR3 spans 14 residues. This CDR3 is CASSYQGPNQPQHF. The CDR3 region has the DNA TGTGCCAGCAGCTATCAGGGCCCCAATCAGCCCCAGCATTTT.

This chain joins TRBV28 and TRBJ2-7; D perhaps matches TRBD1 (6 bases). Trimming cost V 6 bases and J 0 bases, with 12 bases left between them. The CDR3 is made up of 14 amino acids. Germline CDR1 and CDR2: MDHEN and SYDVKM. This chain's CDR3 is CASRFTGNSYEQYF. CDR3 in DNA: TGTGCCAGCAGGTTTACAGGGAACTCCTACGAGCAGTACTTC.

V is TRBV5-1 and J is TRBJ2-7; 7 nucleotides agree with TRBD1. Unmatched junction bases numbered 7, after V lost 4 bases and J lost 9 bases. This CDR3 spans 12 amino acids. Germline V CDR1 and CDR2: SGHRS, YFSETQ. The DNA of the CDR3 is TGCGCCAGCAGCCAACAGGGGTTGGGGCAGTACTTC. This translates into CASSQQGLGQYF.

The chain is built from TRBV7-8 and TRBJ2-1, with 12 bases aligning to TRBD2. The CDR3 contains 15 residues. Unmatched junction bases numbered 2, after V lost 5 bases and J lost 3 bases. In germline, CDR1 is SGHVS, CDR2 FQNEAQ. The CDR3, as DNA: TGTGCCAGCAGCCGGACTAGCGGGAACTACAATGAGCAGTTCTTC. It encodes CASSRTSGNYNEQFF.

The rearrangement joins TRBV7-9 to TRBJ1-2; D call uncertain. The CDR3 contains 15 residues. V was trimmed by 1 base and J by 5 bases, leaving 14 bases between them. From germline, CDR1 is SEHNR and CDR2 FQNEAQ (reference sequence). The CDR3 DNA reads as TGTGCCAGCAGCTTAGAAGTGCTCGGCTGGTATGGCTACACCTTC. Translated, it gives CASSLEVLGWYGYTF.

The V and J genes are TRBV30 and TRBJ1-1; no clear D gene. Between the trimmed V and J ends, which lost 2 bases and 10 bases, there was a span of 8 bases. CDR1 GTSNPN and CDR2 SVGIG come from the germline V gene (reference sequence). This CDR3 has 10 amino acids. The CDR3 DNA sequence: TGTGCCTGGAGTCACGGCGTAGCTTTCTTT. Encoded protein: CAWSHGVAFF.

The chain employs TRBV3-1 (or the pseudogene TRBV3-2) and TRBJ2-7; 8 nucleotides agree with TRBD2. The CDR3 length is 14 residues. Germline V gene lookup returns CDR1 LGHDT and CDR2 YNNKEL (reference sequence). V lost 4 bases, J lost 7 bases, and 9 bases stayed unmatched. The CDR3 region has the DNA TGTGCCAGCAGCCTCGGGTCCGGCGGGAGGGAGCAGTACTTC. Translated: CASSLGSGGREQYF.

The chain combines TRBV6-5 with TRBJ1-1; no clear D. The CDR3 extends over 14 amino acids. The ends were cut back, 8 bases at V and 6 bases at J, with 19 bases in the middle. Germline V gene data show CDR1 as MNHEY and CDR2 as SVGAGI. The DNA for the CDR3 is TGTGCCAGCGGCAGCGGTCACCCTGGCGCTGAAGCTTTCTTT. Amino acid sequence: CASGSGHPGAEAFF.

The chain links TRBV28 to TRBJ1-1; perhaps TRBD1 as D (5 bases). The CDR3 extends over 14 amino acids. V was trimmed by 4 bases and J by 7 bases, leaving 16 bases between them. Looked up from germline, CDR1 is MDHEN and CDR2 is SYDVKM. This CDR3 reads CASSSAGTELEAFF. The CDR3 DNA follows: TGTGCCAGCAGTTCCGCCGGGACGGAGCTTGAAGCTTTCTTT.

The CDR3 protein is CASSLARVYNEQFF. CDR3 nucleotides: TGTGCCAGCAGCCTTGCCCGCGTCTACAATGAGCAGTTCTTC. The rearrangement uses TRBV5-4 and TRBJ2-1, with D hard to call. This CDR3 is built from 14 residues. In germline, CDR1 is SGHNT, CDR2 YYREEE (reference sequence). V dropped 4 bases and J dropped 3 bases, with 11 bases sitting between them. Looking up the rest from reference TRBV5-4 and TRBJ2-1 gives the full variable domain: ETGVTQSPTHLIKTRGQQVTLRCSSQSGHNTVSWYQQALGQGPQFIFQYYREEENGRGNFPPRFSGLQFPNYSSELNVNALELDDSALYLCASSLARVYNEQFFGPGTRLTVL.

J is TRBJ2-7 and V is TRBV10-3; D is possibly TRBD1 (6 bases). The CDR3 has 13 amino acids. Germline V gene sequence: CDR1 ENHRY, CDR2 SYGVKD. Trimming took off 4 bases at V and 3 bases at J, with 10 bases between the two ends. The CDR3 DNA follows: TGTGCCATCAGTGTCGGACAGAACTACGAGCAGTACTTC. It codes for CAISVGQNYEQYF.

The rearrangement uses TRBV4-3 and TRBJ1-6; 9 bases map to TRBD1. J gave up 9 bases and V 4 bases, and 4 bases lay outside the gene matches. The CDR3 runs 14 residues. Germline-derived CDR1 and CDR2 are LGHNA and YSLEER. The CDR3 bases are TGCGCCAGCAGCCCGGGACAGGGATTTTCACCCCTCCACTTT. Protein product: CASSPGQGFSPLHF.

V and J are TRBV5-1 and TRBJ2-1; TRBD1 is a possible D gene (5 bases). In germline, CDR1 is SGHRS, CDR2 YFSETQ. V lost 1 base and J 0 bases, leaving 23 bases between the germline ends. This CDR3 comprises 20 residues. The CDR3 bases are TGCGCCAGCAGCTTGCTGACCGATATGAGACAGCGAAGCTCCTACAATGAGCAGTTCTTC. Translated: CASSLLTDMRQRSSYNEQFF.